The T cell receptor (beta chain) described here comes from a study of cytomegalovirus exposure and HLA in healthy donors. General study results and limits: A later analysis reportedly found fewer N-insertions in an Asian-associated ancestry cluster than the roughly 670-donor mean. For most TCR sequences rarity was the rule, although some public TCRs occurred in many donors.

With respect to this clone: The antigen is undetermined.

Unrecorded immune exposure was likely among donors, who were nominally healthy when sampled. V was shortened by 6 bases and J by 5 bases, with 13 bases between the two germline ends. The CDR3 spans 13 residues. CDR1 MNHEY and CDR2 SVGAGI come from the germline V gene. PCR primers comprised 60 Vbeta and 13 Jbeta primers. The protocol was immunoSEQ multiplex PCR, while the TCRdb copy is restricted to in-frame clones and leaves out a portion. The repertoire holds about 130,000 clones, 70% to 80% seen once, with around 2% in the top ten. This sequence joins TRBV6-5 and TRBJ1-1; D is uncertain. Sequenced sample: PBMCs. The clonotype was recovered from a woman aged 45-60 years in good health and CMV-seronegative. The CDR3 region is CASRVTSVTEAFF. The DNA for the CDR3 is TGTGCCAGCAGGGTGACATCCGTTACTGAAGCTTTCTTT.